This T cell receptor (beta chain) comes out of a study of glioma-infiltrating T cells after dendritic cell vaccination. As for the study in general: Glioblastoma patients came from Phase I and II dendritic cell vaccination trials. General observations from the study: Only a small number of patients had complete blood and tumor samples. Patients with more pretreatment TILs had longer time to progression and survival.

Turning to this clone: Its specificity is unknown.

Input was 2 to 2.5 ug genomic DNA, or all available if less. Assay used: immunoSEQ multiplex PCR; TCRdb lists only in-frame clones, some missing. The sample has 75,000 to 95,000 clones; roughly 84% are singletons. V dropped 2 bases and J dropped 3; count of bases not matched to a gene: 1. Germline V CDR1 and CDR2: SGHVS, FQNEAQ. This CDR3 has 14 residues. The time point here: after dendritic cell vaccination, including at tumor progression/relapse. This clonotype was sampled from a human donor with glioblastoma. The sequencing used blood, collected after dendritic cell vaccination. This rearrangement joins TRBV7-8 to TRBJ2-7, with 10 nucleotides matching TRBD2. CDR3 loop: CASSLLAGDYEQYF. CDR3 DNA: TGTGCCAGCAGCTTACTAGCGGGGGACTACGAGCAGTACTTC.